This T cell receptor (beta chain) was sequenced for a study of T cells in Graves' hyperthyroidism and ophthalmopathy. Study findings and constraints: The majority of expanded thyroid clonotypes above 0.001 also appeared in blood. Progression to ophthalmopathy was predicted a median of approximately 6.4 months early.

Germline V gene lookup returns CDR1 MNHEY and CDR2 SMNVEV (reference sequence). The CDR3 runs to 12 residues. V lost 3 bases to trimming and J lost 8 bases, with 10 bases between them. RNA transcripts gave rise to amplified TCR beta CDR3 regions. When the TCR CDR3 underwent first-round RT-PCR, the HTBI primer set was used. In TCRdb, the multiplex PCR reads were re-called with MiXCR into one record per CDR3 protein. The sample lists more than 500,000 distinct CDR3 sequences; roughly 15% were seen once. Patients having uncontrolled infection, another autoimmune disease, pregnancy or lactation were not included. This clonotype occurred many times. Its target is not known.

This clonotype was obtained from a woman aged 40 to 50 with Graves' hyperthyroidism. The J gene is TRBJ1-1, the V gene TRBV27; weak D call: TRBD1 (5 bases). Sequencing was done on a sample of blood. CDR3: CASSFGGMEAFF. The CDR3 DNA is TGTGCCAGCAGTTTTGGGGGAATGGAAGCTTTCTTT.